Listed here are 22 T cell receptor beta chains from one sample, sequenced in a study of blood T cells in healthy people across ages. A J-beta primer mix and a sample-barcoded 5' primer were used in a second PCR of about 7 to 12 cycles. MiXCR was run by TCRdb on the 5' RACE reads, yielding one entry per CDR3 protein. The profile shows roughly 1,700,000 distinct CDR3 sequences, about 28% of them singletons. Input material: blood. All receptors derive from a woman in her twenties or thirties in good health.

This clonotype was recorded many times. The J gene is TRBJ1-1, the V gene TRBV20-1; D is possibly TRBD1 (5 bases). The germline CDR1 and CDR2 sequences are DFQATT and SNEGSKA (reference sequence). Trimming took 5 bases from V and 5 from J, leaving 15 bases between them. The length of the CDR3 is 13 residues. The CDR3 DNA sequence: TGCAGTGCTCCCCGGCAGGGCGGGACTGAAGCTTTCTTT. Its translation: CSAPRQGGTEAFF.

This clonotype was recorded a few times. CDR3 loop: CASSRGSSGSIHEQFF. The DNA of the CDR3 is TGTGCCAGCAGCCGAGGTTCTAGCGGGAGTATCCATGAGCAGTTCTTC. The chain employs TRBV27 and TRBJ2-1; TRBD2 aligns across 10 bases. CDR3 length: 16 amino acids. V lost 6 bases, J lost 8 bases, and 13 bases stayed unmatched. The germline gives CDR1 MNHEY, CDR2 SMNVEV (reference sequence).

This clonotype showed up just a few times. As DNA, the CDR3 is TGCAGTGCTAGAGTCGGGAATGAGCAGTACTTC. Residues: CSARVGNEQYF. This chain connects TRBV20-1 to TRBJ2-4; D may be TRBD2 (5 bases). Trimming pared 1 base from V and 13 bases from J, leaving 11 bases between. The CDR3 contains 11 residues. From germline, CDR1 is DFQATT and CDR2 SNEGSKA (reference sequence).

As regards this clonotype: A read error may account for a junction end that differs from germline. V and J are TRBV4-2 and TRBJ1-4; 7 bases align to TRBD1. The germline V gene encodes CDR1 LGHNA and CDR2 YNFKEQ. This CDR3 has 16 amino acids. CDR3 amino acids: CTSSQNLDRRAGGLFF. In DNA form, the CDR3 reads TGTACCAGCAGCCAAAACCTGGACAGGCGGGCCGGAGGGCTGTTTTTT.

Comment on this clonotype: The junction departs from germline at one end; a sequencing error may be responsible. The chain links TRBV2 to TRBJ2-2; D is perhaps TRBD2 (5 bases). Germline CDR1 reads SNHLY; CDR2 reads FYNNEI. The CDR3 loop spans 14 amino acids. The CDR3 spells CTSSAEGFTGELFF. The CDR3 coding sequence is TGTACCAGCAGTGCTGAGGGTTTTACCGGGGAGCTGTTTTTT. Full variable domain (remainder filled in from reference TRBV2 and TRBJ2-2): EPEVTQTPSHQVTQMGQEVILRCVPISNHLYFYWYRQILGQKVEFLVSFYNNEISEKSEIFDDQFSVERPDGSNFTLKIRSTKLEDSAMYFCTSSAEGFTGELFFGEGSRLTVL.

CDR3 coding DNA: TGTGCCACCCGGATGAGGGACAGGGTGCCGGTTAGGTATGGCTACACCTTC. Translated, it gives CATRMRDRVPVRYGYTF. The chain employs TRBV28 and TRBJ1-2; TRBD1 aligns across 9 bases. The germline V gene has CDR1 MDHEN and CDR2 SYDVKM. The junction had 20 bases not matched to a gene; V was cut back by 10 bases and J by 5 bases. This CDR3 has 17 amino acids.

In this sample, this clonotype turned up many times. The V call is TRBV2, the J call TRBJ1-5; D is possibly TRBD1 (6 bases). The germline V gene has CDR1 SNHLY and CDR2 FYNNEI. Trimming cost V 7 bases and J 10 bases, with 17 bases left between them. This CDR3 is built from 13 residues. The CDR3 region is CASTDRLGGPQHF. CDR3 DNA: TGTGCCAGCACCGACAGGCTCGGGGGACCCCAGCATTTT.

The chain has TRBV7-2 and TRBJ2-5, with D possibly matching TRBD1 (6 bases). The CDR3 contains 15 residues. Germline V CDR1 and CDR2: SGHTA, FQGNSA. Trimming pared 6 bases from V and 2 bases from J, leaving 16 bases between. This chain's CDR3 is CASRSRTDTQETQYF. As DNA, the CDR3 is TGTGCCAGCAGGTCTCGGACAGACACACAAGAGACCCAGTACTTC.

This clonotype was recorded a few times. J is TRBJ2-1 and V is TRBV6-4; 9 bases align to TRBD2. This CDR3 contains 15 residues. The germline gives CDR1 MRHNA, CDR2 SNTAGT. Trimming cost V 5 bases and J 8 bases; bases outside gene matches: 10. The CDR3, as DNA: TGTGCCAGCAGTCCCCAGTGGGGCGGGAGGGATGAGCAGTTCTTC. Protein product: CASSPQWGGRDEQFF.

The rearrangement joins TRBV14 to TRBJ2-3, with D uncertain. CDR3 length equals 13 residues. Trimming removed 5 bases from V and 2 bases from J, with 8 bases in between. Germline V CDR1 and CDR2: SGHDN, FVKESK. DNA of the CDR3: TGTGCCAGCAGCTTTGACCACACAGATACGCAGTATTTT. It codes for CASSFDHTDTQYF.

The chain employs TRBV28 and TRBJ1-2; TRBD1 matches 7 bases. CDR1 MDHEN and CDR2 SYDVKM come from the germline V gene. The CDR3 is 15 amino acids. V lost 4 bases and J lost 0; bases outside the gene matches: 5. This CDR3 reads CASSSEGTANYGYTF. In DNA form, the CDR3 reads TGTGCCAGCAGTTCCGAAGGGACAGCTAACTATGGCTACACCTTC.

The gene calls are TRBV20-1 and TRBJ2-7; TRBD2 aligns across 7 bases. The CDR3 is 16 residues long. With 5 bases clipped from V and 7 bases from J, the junction kept 20 bases outside the gene matches. In germline, CDR1 is DFQATT, CDR2 SNEGSKA (reference sequence). The CDR3 DNA is TGCAGTGCTCCTCCAACCCTAGCGGTTTACTACAATGAGCAGTACTTC. Protein sequence: CSAPPTLAVYYNEQYF.

This clonotype has a handful of counts. V gene TRBV5-1 combines with J gene TRBJ1-5, with D possibly TRBD1 on 5 matching bases. The germline gives CDR1 SGHRS, CDR2 YFSETQ. CDR3 size: 15 residues. V lost 1 base and J lost 4, with 12 bases in between. For the CDR3, the DNA is TGCGCCAGCAGCTTGAATACAGGCACTAATCAGCCCCAGCATTTT. Residues: CASSLNTGTNQPQHF.

This clonotype was counted between two and nine times. An end of the junction differs from the germline gene, which may be a read error. V usage is TRBV7-2 and J usage is TRBJ2-2; TRBD2 matches 8 bases. Germline assignment: CDR1 SGHTA and CDR2 FQGNSA. CDR3 length: 14 amino acids. The CDR3 protein is CASNLAGRTGELFF. In DNA form, the CDR3 reads TGTGCCAGCAACTTAGCGGGGAGGACCGGGGAGCTGTTTTTT. The whole variable domain, remainder taken from reference TRBV7-2 and TRBJ2-2, is GAGVSQSPSNKVTEKGKDVELRCDPISGHTALYWYRQSLGQGLEFLIYFQGNSAPDKSGLPSDRFSAERTGGSVSTLTIQRTQQEDSAVYLCASNLAGRTGELFFGEGSRLTVL.

The chain links TRBV15 to TRBJ2-1; D may be TRBD1 (6 bases). This CDR3 is built from 16 residues. Deletions cut 8 bases from V and 3 bases from J, with 20 bases between. Germline V lookup: CDR1 LNHNV, CDR2 YYDKDF (reference sequence). The CDR3 loop reads CATGPAGTFDYNEQFF. The CDR3 nucleotides are TGTGCCACCGGCCCCGCAGGGACATTCGACTACAATGAGCAGTTCTTC.

This clonotype was counted a few times. This chain links TRBV28 with TRBJ2-1, with TRBD2 identical over 9 bases. The junction had 9 bases not matched to a gene; V was cut back by 5 bases and J by 7 bases. Germline CDR1 MDHEN, CDR2 SYDVKM. The CDR3 spans 15 residues. CDR3 in amino acids: CASSSSGTSLNEQFF. For the CDR3, the DNA is TGTGCCAGCAGTAGTTCAGGGACTAGCTTGAATGAGCAGTTCTTC.

This clonotype occurred once. A much larger clone is a single base away; this may be a read error. V and J are TRBV20-1 and TRBJ2-4; tentatively, D is TRBD1 or TRBD2 (5 bases each). The DNA end favors TRBJ2-5, so the J call may be wrong. Per germline, CDR1 DFQATT and CDR2 SNEGSKA (reference sequence). CDR3 length equals 15 residues. Here the CDR3 DNA reads TGCAGTGCTAGGAGGGGCAGCGACCCAGAGGAGACCCAGTACTTC. Protein sequence: CSARRGSDPEETQYF.

V gene TRBV3-1 combines with J gene TRBJ2-7; TRBD2 aligns across 7 bases. J was trimmed by 0 bases and V by 4 bases; bases with no gene match: 3. Germline V gene sequence: CDR1 LGHDT, CDR2 YNNKEL (reference sequence). CDR3 length equals 14 residues. The CDR3 spells CASSRTRNSYEQYF. CDR3 coding DNA: TGTGCCAGCAGCCGGACTAGGAACTCCTACGAGCAGTACTTC.

This chain uses TRBV5-1 with TRBJ1-4; D unresolved. The V gene's germline CDR1 is SGHRS and CDR2 YFSETQ. Trimming removed 2 bases from V and 0 bases from J, with 11 bases in between. The CDR3 has 16 amino acids. Here the CDR3 DNA reads TGCGCCAGCAGCTTCCGGTCAGTCGCAACTAATGAAAAACTGTTTTTT. Translating it yields CASSFRSVATNEKLFF.

In this sample, this clonotype turned up many times. V gene TRBV10-3 combines with J gene TRBJ1-6; 8 nucleotides line up with TRBD1. CDR1 and CDR2 (germline): ENHRY, SYGVKD. V shed 6 bases, J shed 5 bases, and the junction held 0 bases outside the gene matches. This CDR3 is 13 amino acids long. As DNA, the CDR3 is TGTGCCATCAGGGGACAGGATAATTCACCCCTCCACTTT. It specifies CAIRGQDNSPLHF.

This clonotype was found a few times. J is TRBJ1-2 and V is TRBV5-6, with D possibly matching TRBD1 (6 bases). The CDR3 is made up of 15 amino acids. The germline gives CDR1 SGHDT, CDR2 YYEEEE. Trimming took 2 bases from V and 0 from J, leaving 11 bases between them. CDR3 sequence (DNA): TGTGCCAGCAGCTTCTGGGGGGCCACTAACTATGGCTACACCTTC. It translates to CASSFWGATNYGYTF.

This clonotype came up a few times. The rearrangement uses TRBV10-3 and TRBJ2-1; 7 positions match TRBD2. The length of the CDR3 is 12 residues. Germline values: CDR1 ENHRY, CDR2 SYGVKD. The trim removed 10 bases at V and 5 bases at J, leaving 5 bases unmatched. The DNA for the CDR3 is TGTGCCACCCTAGCGGAAAACAATGAGCAGTTCTTC. Translating it yields CATLAENNEQFF.